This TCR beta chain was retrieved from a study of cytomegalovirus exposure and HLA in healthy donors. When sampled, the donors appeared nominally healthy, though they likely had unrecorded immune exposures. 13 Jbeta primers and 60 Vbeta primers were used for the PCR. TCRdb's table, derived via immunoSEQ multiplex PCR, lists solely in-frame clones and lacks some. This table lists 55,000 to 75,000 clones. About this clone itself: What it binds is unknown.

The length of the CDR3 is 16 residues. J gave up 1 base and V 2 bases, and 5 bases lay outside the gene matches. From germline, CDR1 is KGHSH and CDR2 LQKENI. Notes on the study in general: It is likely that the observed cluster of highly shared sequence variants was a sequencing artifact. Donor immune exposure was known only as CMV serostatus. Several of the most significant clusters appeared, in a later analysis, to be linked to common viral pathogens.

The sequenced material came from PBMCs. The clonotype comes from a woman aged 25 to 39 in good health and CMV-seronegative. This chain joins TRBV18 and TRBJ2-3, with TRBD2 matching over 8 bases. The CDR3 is CASSPGGGPRTDTQYF. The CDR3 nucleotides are TGTGCCAGCTCACCAGGCGGGGGGCCCCGCACAGATACGCAGTATTTT.